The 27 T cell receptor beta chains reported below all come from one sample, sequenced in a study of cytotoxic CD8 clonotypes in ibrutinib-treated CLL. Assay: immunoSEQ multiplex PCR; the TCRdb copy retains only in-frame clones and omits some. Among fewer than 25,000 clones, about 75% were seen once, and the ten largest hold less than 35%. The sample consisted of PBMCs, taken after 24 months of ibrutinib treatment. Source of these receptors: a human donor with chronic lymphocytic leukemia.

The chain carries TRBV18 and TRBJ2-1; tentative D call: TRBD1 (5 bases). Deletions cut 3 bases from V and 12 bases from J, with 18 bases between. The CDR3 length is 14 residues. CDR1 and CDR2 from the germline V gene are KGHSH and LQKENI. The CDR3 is CASSPSGQPDRQFF. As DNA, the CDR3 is TGTGCCAGCTCACCGTCCGGACAACCAGATAGGCAGTTCTTC. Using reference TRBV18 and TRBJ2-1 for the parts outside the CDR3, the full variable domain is NAGVMQNPRHLVRRRGQEARLRCSPMKGHSHVYWYRQLPEEGLKFMVYLQKENIIDESGMPKERFSAEFPKEGPSILRIQQVVRGDSAAYFCASSPSGQPDRQFFGPGTRLTVL.

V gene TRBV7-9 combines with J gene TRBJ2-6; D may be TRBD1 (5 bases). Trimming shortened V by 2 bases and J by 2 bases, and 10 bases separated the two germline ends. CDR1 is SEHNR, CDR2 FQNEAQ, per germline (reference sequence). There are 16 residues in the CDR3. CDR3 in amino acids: CASSLSLGPGANVLTF. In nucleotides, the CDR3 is TGTGCCAGCAGCTTAAGTCTGGGGCCTGGGGCCAACGTCCTGACTTTC.

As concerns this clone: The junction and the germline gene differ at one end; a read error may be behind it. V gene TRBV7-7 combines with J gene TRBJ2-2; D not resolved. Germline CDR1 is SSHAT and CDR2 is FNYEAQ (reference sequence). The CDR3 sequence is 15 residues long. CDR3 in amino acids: CASSQDPTLTGELFF. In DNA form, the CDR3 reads TGTGCTAGCAGCCAAGACCCTACTCTCACCGGGGAGCTGTTTTTT.

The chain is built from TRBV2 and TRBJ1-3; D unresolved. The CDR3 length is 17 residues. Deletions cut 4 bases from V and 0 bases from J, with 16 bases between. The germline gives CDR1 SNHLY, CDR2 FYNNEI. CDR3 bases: TGTGCCAGCAGTGGGGGTGGAGGACTGTCCTCTGGAAACACCATATATTTT. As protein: CASSGGGGLSSGNTIYF.

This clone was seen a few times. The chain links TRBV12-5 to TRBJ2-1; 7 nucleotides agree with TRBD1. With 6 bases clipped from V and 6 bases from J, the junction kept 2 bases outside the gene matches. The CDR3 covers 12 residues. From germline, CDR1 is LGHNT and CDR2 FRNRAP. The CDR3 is CASGDRVNEQFF. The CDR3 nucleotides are TGTGCTAGTGGCGACAGGGTCAATGAGCAGTTCTTC.

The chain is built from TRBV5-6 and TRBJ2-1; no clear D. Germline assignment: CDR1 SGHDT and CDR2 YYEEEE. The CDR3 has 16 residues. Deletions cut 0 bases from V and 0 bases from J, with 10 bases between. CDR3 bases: TGTGCCAGCAGCTTGGAGGTGATAAGCTCCTACAATGAGCAGTTCTTC. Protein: CASSLEVISSYNEQFF.

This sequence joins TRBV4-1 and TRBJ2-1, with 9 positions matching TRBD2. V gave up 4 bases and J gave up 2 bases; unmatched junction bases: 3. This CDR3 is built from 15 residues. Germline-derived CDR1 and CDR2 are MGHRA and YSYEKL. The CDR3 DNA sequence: TGCGCCAGCAGCCCCCGACTAGCGGCCTACAATGAGCAGTTCTTC. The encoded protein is CASSPRLAAYNEQFF.

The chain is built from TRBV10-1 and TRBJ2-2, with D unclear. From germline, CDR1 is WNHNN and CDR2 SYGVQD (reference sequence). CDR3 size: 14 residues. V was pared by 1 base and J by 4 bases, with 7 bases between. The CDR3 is CASSEWSITGELFF. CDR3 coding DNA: TGCGCCAGCAGTGAGTGGTCGATCACCGGGGAGCTGTTTTTT.

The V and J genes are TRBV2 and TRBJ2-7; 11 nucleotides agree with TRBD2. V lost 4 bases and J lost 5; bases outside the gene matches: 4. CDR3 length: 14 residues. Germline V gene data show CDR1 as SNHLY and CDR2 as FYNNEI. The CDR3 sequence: CASSGLAGFNEQYF. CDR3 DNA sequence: TGTGCCAGCAGTGGACTAGCGGGGTTCAACGAGCAGTACTTC.

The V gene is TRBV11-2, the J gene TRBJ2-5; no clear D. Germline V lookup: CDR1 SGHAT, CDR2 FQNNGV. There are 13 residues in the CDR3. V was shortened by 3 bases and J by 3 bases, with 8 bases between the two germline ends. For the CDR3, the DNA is TGTGCCAGCAGCTTGGACGTCGAAGAGACCCAGTACTTC. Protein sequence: CASSLDVEETQYF.

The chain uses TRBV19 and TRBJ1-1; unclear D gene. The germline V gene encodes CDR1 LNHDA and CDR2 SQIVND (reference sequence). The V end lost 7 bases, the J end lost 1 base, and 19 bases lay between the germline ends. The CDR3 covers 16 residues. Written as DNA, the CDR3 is TGTGCCAGTACCAATATGGAGGGTCTTAGGAACACTGAAGCTTTCTTT. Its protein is CASTNMEGLRNTEAFF.

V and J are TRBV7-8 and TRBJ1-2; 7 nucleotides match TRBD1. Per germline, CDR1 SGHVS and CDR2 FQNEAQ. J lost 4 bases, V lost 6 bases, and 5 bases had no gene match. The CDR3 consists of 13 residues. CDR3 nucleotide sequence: TGTGCCAGCAGTTCCGGGACAGCCTATGGCTACACCTTC. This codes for CASSSGTAYGYTF.

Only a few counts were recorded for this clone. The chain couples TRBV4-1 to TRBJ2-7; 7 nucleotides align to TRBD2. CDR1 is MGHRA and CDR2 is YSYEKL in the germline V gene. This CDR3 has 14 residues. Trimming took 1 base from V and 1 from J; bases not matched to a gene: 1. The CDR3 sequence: CASSQGGLSYEQYF. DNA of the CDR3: TGCGCCAGCAGCCAAGGGGGACTATCCTACGAGCAGTACTTC.

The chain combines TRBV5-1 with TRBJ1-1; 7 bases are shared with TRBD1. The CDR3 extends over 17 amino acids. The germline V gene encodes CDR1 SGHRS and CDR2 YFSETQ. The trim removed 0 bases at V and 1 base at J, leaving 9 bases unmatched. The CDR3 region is CASSLGPRGGQNTEAFF. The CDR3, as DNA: TGCGCCAGCAGCTTGGGACCAAGAGGGGGCCAGAACACTGAAGCTTTCTTT. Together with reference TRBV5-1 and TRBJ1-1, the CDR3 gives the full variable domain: KAGVTQTPRYLIKTRGQQVTLSCSPISGHRSVSWYQQTPGQGLQFLFEYFSETQRNKGNFPGRFSGRQFSNSRSEMNVSTLELGDSALYLCASSLGPRGGQNTEAFFGQGTRLTVV.

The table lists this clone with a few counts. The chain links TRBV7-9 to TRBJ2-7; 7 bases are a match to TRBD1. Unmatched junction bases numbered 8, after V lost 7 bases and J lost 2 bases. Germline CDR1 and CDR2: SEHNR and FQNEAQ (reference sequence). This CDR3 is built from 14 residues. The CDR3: CASTATGLPYEQYF. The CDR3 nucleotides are TGTGCCAGCACCGCGACAGGGCTGCCCTACGAGCAGTACTTC. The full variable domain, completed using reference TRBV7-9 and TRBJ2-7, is DTGVSQNPRHKITKRGQNVTFRCDPISEHNRLYWYRQTLGQGPEFLTYFQNEAQLEKSRLLSDRFSAERPKGSFSTLEIQRTEQGDSAMYLCASTATGLPYEQYFGPGTRLTVT.

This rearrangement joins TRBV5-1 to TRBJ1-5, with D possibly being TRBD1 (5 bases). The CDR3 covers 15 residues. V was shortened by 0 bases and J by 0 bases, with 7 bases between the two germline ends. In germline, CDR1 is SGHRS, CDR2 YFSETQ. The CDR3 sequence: CASSLGQSSNQPQHF. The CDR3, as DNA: TGCGCCAGCAGCTTGGGACAGTCTAGCAATCAGCCCCAGCATTTT.

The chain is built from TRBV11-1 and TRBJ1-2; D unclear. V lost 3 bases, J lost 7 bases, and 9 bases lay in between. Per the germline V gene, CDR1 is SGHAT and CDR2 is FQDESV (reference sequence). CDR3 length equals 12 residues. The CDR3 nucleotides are TGTGCCAGCAGCTTGATGGGAAGTGGCTACACCTTC. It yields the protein CASSLMGSGYTF.

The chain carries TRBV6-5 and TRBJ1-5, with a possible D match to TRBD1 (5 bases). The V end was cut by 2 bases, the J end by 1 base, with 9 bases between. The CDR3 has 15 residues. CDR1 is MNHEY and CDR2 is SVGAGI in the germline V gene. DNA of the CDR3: TGTGCCAGCAGTTACACTGGGGGGAGCAATCAGCCCCAGCATTTT. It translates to CASSYTGGSNQPQHF.

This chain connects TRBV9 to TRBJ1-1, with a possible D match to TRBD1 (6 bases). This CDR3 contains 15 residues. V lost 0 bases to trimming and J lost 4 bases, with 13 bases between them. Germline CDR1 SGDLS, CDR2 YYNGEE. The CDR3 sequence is CASSVAQGGGTEAFF. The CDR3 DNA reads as TGTGCCAGCAGCGTAGCACAGGGAGGAGGCACTGAAGCTTTCTTT.

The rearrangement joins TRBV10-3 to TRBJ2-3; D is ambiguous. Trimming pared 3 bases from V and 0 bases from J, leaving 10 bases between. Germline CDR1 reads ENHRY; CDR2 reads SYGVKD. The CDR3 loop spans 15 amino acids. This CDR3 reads CAISDTITSTDTQYF. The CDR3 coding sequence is TGTGCCATCAGTGATACTATTACTAGCACAGATACGCAGTATTTT.

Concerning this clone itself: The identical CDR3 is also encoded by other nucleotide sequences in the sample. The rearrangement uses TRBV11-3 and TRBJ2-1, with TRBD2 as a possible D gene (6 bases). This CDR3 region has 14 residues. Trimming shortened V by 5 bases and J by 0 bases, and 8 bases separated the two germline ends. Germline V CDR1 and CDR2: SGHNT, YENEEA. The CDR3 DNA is TGTGCCAGCAGCCCCGGGGGCTCCTACAATGAGCAGTTCTTC. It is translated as CASSPGGSYNEQFF.

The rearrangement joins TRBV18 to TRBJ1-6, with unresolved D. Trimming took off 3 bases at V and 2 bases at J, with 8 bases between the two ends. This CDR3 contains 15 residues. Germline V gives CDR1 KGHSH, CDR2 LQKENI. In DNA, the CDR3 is TGTGCCAGCTCACCCCTAGGAACCTATAATTCACCCCTCCACTTT. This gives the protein CASSPLGTYNSPLHF.

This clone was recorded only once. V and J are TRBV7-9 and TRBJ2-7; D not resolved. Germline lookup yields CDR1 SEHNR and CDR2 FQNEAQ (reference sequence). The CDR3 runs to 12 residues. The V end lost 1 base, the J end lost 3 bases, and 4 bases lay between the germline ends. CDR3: CASSLESYEQYF. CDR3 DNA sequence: TGTGCCAGCAGCTTAGAGAGCTACGAGCAGTACTTC.

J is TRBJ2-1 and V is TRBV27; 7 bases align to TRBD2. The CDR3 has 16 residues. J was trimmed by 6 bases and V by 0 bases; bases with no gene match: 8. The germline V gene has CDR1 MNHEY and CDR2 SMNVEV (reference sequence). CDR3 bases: TGTGCCAGCAGTTTATCCACCAGCGGGGTGTCCAATGAGCAGTTCTTC. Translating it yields CASSLSTSGVSNEQFF.

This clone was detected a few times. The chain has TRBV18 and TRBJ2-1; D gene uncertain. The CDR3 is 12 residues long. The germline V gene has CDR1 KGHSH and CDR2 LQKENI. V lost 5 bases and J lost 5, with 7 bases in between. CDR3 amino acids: CASSSSNNEQFF. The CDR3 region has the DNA TGTGCCAGCTCATCTTCGAACAATGAGCAGTTCTTC.

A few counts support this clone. This CDR3 reads CASSDQGVLNNSPLHF. As DNA, the CDR3 is TGTGCCAGCAGTGACCAGGGAGTTCTCAATAATTCACCCCTCCACTTT. This chain connects TRBV2 to TRBJ1-6; perhaps TRBD1 as D (5 bases). The CDR3 runs to 16 residues. Trimming stripped 3 bases from V and 5 bases from J, with 14 bases between. Germline lookup yields CDR1 SNHLY and CDR2 FYNNEI.

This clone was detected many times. The CDR3 DNA is TGTGCCAGCAGCGTAGAGGATTATAATTCACCCCTCCACTTT. Translated, it gives CASSVEDYNSPLHF. V usage is TRBV9 and J usage is TRBJ1-6; D is unclear. The CDR3 totals 14 residues. Germline loops: CDR1 SGDLS, CDR2 YYNGEE. The V gene lost 0 bases and the J gene lost 4 bases, with 5 bases spanning the gap.